This T cell receptor beta chain was captured by sequencing in a study of blood T cells in healthy people across ages. Study-wide points: There was no known CMV status for donors, so expanded clonotype changes were possibly confounded.

As to this clonotype: Its specificity is unknown.

PCR was performed a second time for about 6 to 12 cycles using a sample-barcoded 5' primer and a J-beta primer mix. TCRdb recomputed calls from the 5' RACE reads with MiXCR, one row per CDR3 protein. Found here are roughly 1.9 million distinct CDR3 sequences, about two fifths of them singletons; the top ten hold 20% to 25%. This CDR3 has 13 residues. Germline-derived CDR1 and CDR2 are SQVTM and ANQGSEA. V was pared by 6 bases and J by 2 bases, with 4 bases of the junction left unmatched. This TCR derives from a human donor in good health. Sequenced input: blood. The rearrangement uses TRBV29-1 and TRBJ1-2; 9 nucleotides line up with TRBD1. The CDR3 DNA sequence: TGCAGCGTCTACAGGGGGCAGAACTATGGCTACACCTTC. It translates to CSVYRGQNYGYTF.